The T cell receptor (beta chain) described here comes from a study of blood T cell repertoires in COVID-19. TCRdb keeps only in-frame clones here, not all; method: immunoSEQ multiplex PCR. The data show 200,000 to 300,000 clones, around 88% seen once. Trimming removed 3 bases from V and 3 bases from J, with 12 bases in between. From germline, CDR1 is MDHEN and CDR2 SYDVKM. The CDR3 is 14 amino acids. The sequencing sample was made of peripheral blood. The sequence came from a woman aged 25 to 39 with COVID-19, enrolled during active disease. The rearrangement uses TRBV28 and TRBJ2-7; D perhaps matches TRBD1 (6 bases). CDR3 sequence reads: CASSLIGQNYEQYF. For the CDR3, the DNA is TGTGCCAGCAGTTTGATCGGACAGAACTACGAGCAGTACTTC.